This T cell receptor (beta chain) was identified in a study of T cells in Graves' hyperthyroidism and ophthalmopathy. The sample holds many counts of this clonotype. There were TCR beta CDR3 regions amplified from RNA transcripts. An initial round of RT-PCR targeting the TCR CDR3 relied on the HTBI primer set. In TCRdb, the multiplex PCR reads were re-called with MiXCR into one record per CDR3 protein. The repertoire includes around 280,000 distinct CDR3 sequences, 13% of them detected once, and 7.8% sits in the top ten. Germline values: CDR1 MNHEY, CDR2 SVGEGT. This CDR3 spans 14 amino acids. Trimming stripped 5 bases from V and 1 base from J, with 12 bases between.

The receptor comes from a woman in her 30s with Graves' hyperthyroidism that later progressed to Graves' ophthalmopathy. The chain is built from TRBV6-2 or TRBV6-3 and TRBJ2-7; no clear D gene. The sample comprised blood. The CDR3 nucleotides read TGTGCCAGCAGTAACTACCAGAATTCCTACGAGCAGTACTTC. Residues: CASSNYQNSYEQYF.